Listed below are T cell receptor beta chains from one sample, sequenced in a study of blood T cells in healthy people across ages. Each CDR3 protein is one row after TCRdb ran MiXCR on the 5' RACE reads. Here the sample spans about 830,000 distinct CDR3 sequences, 62% being singletons. The specimen was blood. These receptors were collected from a man aged 25-45 years in good health. Both conserved end residues are part of each CDR3. Each record gives: CDR3 DNA, CDR3 protein, D gene, J gene, clone size, V gene. The D gene is left open where the match is weak. Clone size appears in some rows only: once, few, many, or a class for an expanded clone.

CDR3nt: TGTGCCAGCAGTTATTACTACTACGAGCAGTACTTC
CDR3aa: CASSYYYYEQYF
d_gene: -
j_gene: TRBJ2-7
abundance: -
v_gene: TRBV6-2/TRBV6-3

CDR3nt: TGTGCCAGCAGCTTTAATACGGGTGAGCAGTACTTC
CDR3aa: CASSFNTGEQYF
d_gene: -
j_gene: TRBJ2-4
abundance: -
v_gene: TRBV11-2

CDR3nt: TGTGCCAGCAGCTTAAAGGTTCAGTTCCAAGAGACCCAGTACTTC
CDR3aa: CASSLKVQFQETQYF
d_gene: -
j_gene: TRBJ2-5
abundance: -
v_gene: TRBV13

CDR3nt: TGTGCCAGCAGCCGGGGGGGAGGGAACATTCAGTACTTC
CDR3aa: CASSRGGGNIQYF
d_gene: TRBD2
j_gene: TRBJ2-4
abundance: -
v_gene: TRBV6-5

CDR3nt: TGTGCCATCAGTGAGCGGGACGGCGGGGGCTCACCCCTCCACTTT
CDR3aa: CAISERDGGGSPLHF
d_gene: -
j_gene: TRBJ1-6
abundance: -
v_gene: TRBV10-3

CDR3nt: TGTGCCAGCAGTTACCTGTGGGGGGCATCGACCTACAATGAGCAGTTCTTC
CDR3aa: CASSYLWGASTYNEQFF
d_gene: -
j_gene: TRBJ2-1
abundance: -
v_gene: TRBV6-2/TRBV6-3

CDR3nt: TGCAGTGCTAGTTTAGCGGGGGGGAAGGAAACGCAGTATTTT
CDR3aa: CSASLAGGKETQYF
d_gene: TRBD2
j_gene: TRBJ2-3
abundance: -
v_gene: TRBV20-1

CDR3nt: TGTGCCAGCAGCGTTGGGACAGTTTCCTACGAGCAGTACTTC
CDR3aa: CASSVGTVSYEQYF
d_gene: TRBD1
j_gene: TRBJ2-7
abundance: once
v_gene: TRBV9

CDR3nt: TGCGCCAGCAGCCAAGCTCAGGGCAGGGGTACTGAAGCTTTCTTT
CDR3aa: CASSQAQGRGTEAFF
d_gene: -
j_gene: TRBJ1-1
abundance: -
v_gene: TRBV4-3

CDR3nt: TGTGCCAGCAGTTCCGCGGGCGCTGGGGCAACTAATGAAAAACTGTTTTTT
CDR3aa: CASSSAGAGATNEKLFF
d_gene: -
j_gene: TRBJ1-4
abundance: -
v_gene: TRBV28

CDR3nt: TGCAGTGCTAGTCCCCCGACGGATAAGACCCAGTACTTC
CDR3aa: CSASPPTDKTQYF
d_gene: -
j_gene: TRBJ2-5
abundance: -
v_gene: TRBV20-1

CDR3nt: TGCAGTGCTAAGGGACTAGCCTACGAGCAGTACTTC
CDR3aa: CSAKGLAYEQYF
d_gene: TRBD2
j_gene: TRBJ2-7
abundance: -
v_gene: TRBV20-1

CDR3nt: TGTGCCAGCGGTTACTACGAGCAGTACTTC
CDR3aa: CASGYYEQYF
d_gene: -
j_gene: TRBJ2-7
abundance: -
v_gene: TRBV6-2/TRBV6-3

CDR3nt: TGTGCCAGCAGTCCCTCCTTCGGGACTCCCGAGACCCAGTACTTC
CDR3aa: CASSPSFGTPETQYF
d_gene: -
j_gene: TRBJ2-5
abundance: -
v_gene: TRBV12-3/TRBV12-4

CDR3nt: TGTGCCACCAGCAGAGATAAGGGACAGGGTAGAGGCGGCTACACCTTC
CDR3aa: CATSRDKGQGRGGYTF
d_gene: TRBD1
j_gene: TRBJ1-2
abundance: few
v_gene: TRBV15

CDR3nt: TGTGCCAGCAGCTTAGGGCAGACCCTCCTTCCCACAGATACGCAGTATTTT
CDR3aa: CASSLGQTLLPTDTQYF
d_gene: -
j_gene: TRBJ2-3
abundance: few
v_gene: TRBV7-6

CDR3nt: TGTGCCAGCAGCCAAGATTACGGGGCCCCCATGGAGCAGTACTTC
CDR3aa: CASSQDYGAPMEQYF
d_gene: -
j_gene: TRBJ2-7
abundance: -
v_gene: TRBV3-1

CDR3nt: TGCAGCGTTGATTTCGGGATGGACCCTCGAGAGACTTACAATGAGCAGTTCTTC
CDR3aa: CSVDFGMDPRETYNEQFF
d_gene: -
j_gene: TRBJ2-1
abundance: -
v_gene: TRBV29-1

CDR3nt: TGTGCCAGCAGCTTATTGGTGCAGGGAATGAATGAGCAGTTCTTC
CDR3aa: CASSLLVQGMNEQFF
d_gene: -
j_gene: TRBJ2-1
abundance: few
v_gene: TRBV7-3

CDR3nt: TGTGCCAGCAGTACAGGGGAACAAGAGACCCAGTTCTTC
CDR3aa: CASSTGEQETQFF
d_gene: TRBD1
j_gene: TRBJ2-1
abundance: few
v_gene: TRBV6-4

CDR3nt: TGTGCCAGCAGTCCCCGGACAGGGAGGGAAAACATTCAGTACTTC
CDR3aa: CASSPRTGRENIQYF
d_gene: -
j_gene: TRBJ2-4
abundance: few
v_gene: TRBV6-5

CDR3nt: TGTGCCAGCAGCTTTATGTTCGAAGGGACCAATGAGCAGTTCTTC
CDR3aa: CASSFMFEGTNEQFF
d_gene: -
j_gene: TRBJ2-1
abundance: -
v_gene: TRBV7-2

CDR3nt: TGTGCCAGCAGCAGAGCGGGGGGGACCTACAATGAGCAGTTCTTC
CDR3aa: CASSRAGGTYNEQFF
d_gene: TRBD2
j_gene: TRBJ2-1
abundance: many
v_gene: TRBV7-2

CDR3nt: TGCGCCAGCAGTGAGGGGAGGGGTGCAGATACGCAGTATTTT
CDR3aa: CASSEGRGADTQYF
d_gene: TRBD2
j_gene: TRBJ2-3
abundance: -
v_gene: TRBV10-1

CDR3nt: TGTGCCAGCAGTTATCAAGGGGCGAGCGGGGCTTTCTCCTACGAGCAGTACTTC
CDR3aa: CASSYQGASGAFSYEQYF
d_gene: TRBD2
j_gene: TRBJ2-7
abundance: -
v_gene: TRBV7-9

CDR3nt: TGTGCCAGCAGTTTGTTTGGGGGGCGTCTATACGAGCAGTACTTC
CDR3aa: CASSLFGGRLYEQYF
d_gene: -
j_gene: TRBJ2-7
abundance: few
v_gene: TRBV7-2

CDR3nt: TGTGCCAGCTCACCCTCCGGGACGGGGAACACTGAAGCTTTCTTT
CDR3aa: CASSPSGTGNTEAFF
d_gene: -
j_gene: TRBJ1-1
abundance: -
v_gene: TRBV18

CDR3nt: TGTGCCACCACCCCTAGCGGGGGATATCAGTTCTTC
CDR3aa: CATTPSGGYQFF
d_gene: TRBD2
j_gene: TRBJ2-1
abundance: -
v_gene: TRBV2

CDR3nt: TGTGCCAGCAGTGAATTCGAGCGGGGGGGAAATACGCAGTATTTT
CDR3aa: CASSEFERGGNTQYF
d_gene: TRBD2
j_gene: TRBJ2-3
abundance: -
v_gene: TRBV25-1

CDR3nt: TGTGCCAGCAGTCAGGGACTGCCAGTCAATCAGCCCCAGCATTTT
CDR3aa: CASSQGLPVNQPQHF
d_gene: -
j_gene: TRBJ1-5
abundance: -
v_gene: TRBV6-6

CDR3nt: TGCGCCAGCAGCCCCCTTGCCCGCACAGATACGCAGTATTTT
CDR3aa: CASSPLARTDTQYF
d_gene: -
j_gene: TRBJ2-3
abundance: few
v_gene: TRBV4-3

CDR3nt: TGTGCCAGCAAAGTGACAGCCCCCTCCTACGAGCAGTACTTC
CDR3aa: CASKVTAPSYEQYF
d_gene: -
j_gene: TRBJ2-7
abundance: -
v_gene: TRBV2

CDR3nt: TGCGCCAGCGGATCGGGGAACTCTGGGGCCAACGTCCTGACTTTC
CDR3aa: CASGSGNSGANVLTF
d_gene: -
j_gene: TRBJ2-6
abundance: many
v_gene: TRBV5-1